This T cell receptor (beta chain) was recorded in a study of T cells in Graves' hyperthyroidism and ophthalmopathy (dated by TCRdb to about 2019). In terms of the full investigation: Peripheral blood was sampled at the time of initial diagnosis, prior to any treatment. A discovery cohort of around 98 patients, roughly 40 with Graves' ophthalmopathy and under 60 with stable Graves' hyperthyroidism, was used to find distinguishing TCR V-J signatures. An independent validation cohort of under 20 hyperthyroidism patients and 15 or so patients who later progressed to ophthalmopathy tested prospective prediction of ophthalmopathy. For training and testing, the 80 to 100 patients in the discovery cohort were randomly divided in a 7:3 ratio. The study also compared thyroid tissue and blood T-cell repertoires from over 5 Graves' hyperthyroidism patients. After sampling, hyperthyroidism patients received methimazole starting at 30 mg daily, and ophthalmopathy patients received high-dose intravenous methylprednisolone. The paper describes TCR Vbeta CDR3 sequencing of more than 120 peripheral blood samples, made up of approximately 40 ophthalmopathy patients, approximately 76 hyperthyroidism patients and about 17 progressor patients.

Overall study outcomes, separate from this receptor: Most expanded thyroid clonotypes (frequency above 0.001) were also found in blood, which suggests that blood repertoires may mirror thyroid immune responses. Ophthalmopathy was separated from stable hyperthyroidism by a 13 V-J signature model, with 87.88% sensitivity and roughly 81% specificity obtained in cross-validation and 80%/75% obtained in testing. In validation, the model predicted progression to ophthalmopathy with around 71% sensitivity and approximately 72% specificity, a median of about 6 months before onset. No statistical method was used to fix the sample size in advance, and group allocation was not hidden from the investigators.

This clonotype showed up just a few times. This receptor's antigen is unknown. No base-level quality is on record; no much larger clone is a single base apart. The TCR beta CDR3 regions were amplified from the RNA transcripts. The first round of RT-PCR for the TCR CDR3 was performed with the HTBI primer set and the Qiagen OneStep RT-PCR kit. Libraries were constructed in a second round of multiplex PCR, after which size selection and purification were performed. Sequencing of the libraries was done on an Illumina HiSeq2000 using paired-end 100 bp reads. The authors processed their data as follows. SOAPnuke was used to process the raw data, throwing out any read that contained adapters or uncalled bases, had a mean Phred below 15, or lacked an exact constant-primer or identifier match. High-quality paired reads were merged with COPE v1.2.5, and unique nucleotide sequences were defined as clonotypes. MiTCR v1.1 was used to align clonotypes to the IMGT TRBV, TRBD and TRBJ reference segments. Analysis was restricted to V-J combinations with a frequency above 0.0001, which covered roughly 99% of repertoires. A TCS score was defined as the ratio between F50 (clonal expansion) and ExV (chaos), using BLOSUM62-based TCRdist between CDR3 peptides within each V-J. Welch's t-statistics and random forest reduced roughly 540 V-J features to roughly 13, which were used in a naive Bayes classifier (R e1071). The public reads were reanalyzed by TCRdb: fastp trimming at Q25, MiXCR alignment, in-frame beta chains only. Here each entry gathers all rows of one CDR3 protein and keeps the most common genes and DNA. TCRdb's processing, not the study's, gives the V and J calls here. This sample gives 540,000 or so distinct CDR3 sequences in total; about a sixth of them show up just once. Jointly, the top ten make up around 6.6% of the sample.

CDR1 and CDR2 are drawn from the germline V gene: MNHEY, SVGEGT. The CDR3 numbers 13 residues from cysteine through phenylalanine. This entry keeps only the CDR3 DNA: 39 bases, framed from base 1. V sheds 6 bases and J sheds 2 bases, leaving 11 bases between their ends. A patient counted as having stable Graves' hyperthyroidism if no progression to ophthalmopathy occurred over 18 months of follow-up. Hyperthyroidism patients were newly diagnosed, with disease duration under 2 months, and aged 18 to 65 years. The study excluded patients with uncontrolled infections, other autoimmune diseases, pregnancy or lactation. Clinical symptoms, serum thyroxine and TRAb, thyroid ultrasound, and orbital computed tomography formed the basis for the diagnoses. PBMCs were separated from about 10 ml of fresh peripheral blood using Ficoll-Paque density gradient centrifugation. Total RNA was extracted using Trizol reagent, and RNA quality was assessed on an Agilent 2100 Bioanalyzer.

The sample was blood. The sequence links TRBV6-2 or TRBV6-3 to TRBJ2-7; the D gene identity is not certain. This TCR derives from a woman aged 25 to 39 with Graves' hyperthyroidism. The CDR3 protein: CASSQGLPYEQYF. The sequenced DNA is TGTGCCAGCAGCCAAGGCCTGCCCTACGAGCAGTACTTC.